The rows below give T cell receptor beta chains drawn from one sample of a study of identifying expanded T cells in peripheral blood. TCRdb keeps only in-frame clones here, not all; method: immunoSEQ multiplex PCR. The data show approximately 100,000 clones, 87% seen once. Sequencing was done on a sample of blood. The receptors were gathered from a person aged 18 to 75 in good health. Both conserved end residues are part of each CDR3. The order of the fields is J gene, V gene, D gene, clone size, CDR3 protein, CDR3 DNA. D genes are given only for firm matches. Clone sizes are given selectively: once, few, many, or a class where the clone is expanded.

J gene: TRBJ1-4
V gene: TRBV5-6
D gene: TRBD1
clone size: -
CDR3 protein: CASSLGTAPKEKLFF
CDR3 DNA: TGTGCCAGCAGCCTAGGGACAGCCCCGAAGGAAAAACTGTTTTTT

J gene: TRBJ1-4
V gene: TRBV28
D gene: -
clone size: -
CDR3 protein: CASSEVEKLFF
CDR3 DNA: TGTGCCAGCAGCGAGGTTGAAAAACTGTTTTTT

J gene: TRBJ1-6
V gene: TRBV28
D gene: -
clone size: -
CDR3 protein: CASSLDVSSYNSPLHF
CDR3 DNA: TGTGCCAGCAGTTTAGACGTCTCCTCCTATAATTCACCCCTCCACTTT

J gene: TRBJ2-2
V gene: TRBV5-1
D gene: -
clone size: -
CDR3 protein: CASRIERNTGELFF
CDR3 DNA: TGCGCCAGCAGAATAGAGAGAAACACCGGGGAGCTGTTTTTT

J gene: TRBJ2-7
V gene: TRBV13
D gene: TRBD1
clone size: -
CDR3 protein: CASSYRRGLLVYEQYF
CDR3 DNA: TGTGCCAGCAGCTACCGCAGGGGGCTTCTCGTCTACGAGCAGTACTTC

J gene: TRBJ1-6
V gene: TRBV12-5
D gene: -
clone size: few
CDR3 protein: CASKGAAAANSPLHF
CDR3 DNA: TGTGCTAGTAAGGGAGCGGCGGCAGCTAATTCACCCCTCCACTTT

J gene: TRBJ2-7
V gene: TRBV19
D gene: TRBD2
clone size: -
CDR3 protein: CASSSSGTSGGRTYEQYF
CDR3 DNA: TGTGCCAGTAGTTCAAGTGGGACTAGCGGGGGACGTACCTACGAGCAGTACTTC

J gene: TRBJ2-2
V gene: TRBV11-2
D gene: TRBD2
clone size: -
CDR3 protein: CASSPRTSGGRNTGELFF
CDR3 DNA: TGTGCCAGCAGCCCACGGACTAGCGGGGGACGGAACACCGGGGAGCTGTTTTTT

J gene: TRBJ1-1
V gene: TRBV28
D gene: TRBD1
clone size: few
CDR3 protein: CASSSTTGGSAEAFF
CDR3 DNA: TGTGCCAGCAGTTCGACCACAGGGGGCTCGGCTGAAGCTTTCTTT

J gene: TRBJ2-1
V gene: TRBV29-1
D gene: TRBD2
clone size: -
CDR3 protein: CSVEGLAGPTYNEQFF
CDR3 DNA: TGCAGCGTTGAGGGACTAGCGGGGCCGACCTACAATGAGCAGTTCTTC

J gene: TRBJ1-2
V gene: TRBV5-4
D gene: -
clone size: -
CDR3 protein: CASTTGGQRLYGYTF
CDR3 DNA: TGTGCCAGCACAACGGGCGGACAGCGCCTCTATGGCTACACCTTC

J gene: TRBJ2-2
V gene: TRBV1
D gene: -
clone size: -
CDR3 protein: CTSSLLWRRGGRTGELFF
CDR3 DNA: TGCACCAGCAGCCTCCTGTGGCGGCGGGGGGGGCGGACCGGGGAGCTGTTTTTT

J gene: TRBJ1-1
V gene: TRBV5-4
D gene: TRBD1
clone size: -
CDR3 protein: CASTLPRTGDTEAFF
CDR3 DNA: TGTGCCAGCACCTTACCTAGGACAGGGGATACTGAAGCTTTCTTT

J gene: TRBJ1-4
V gene: TRBV10-3
D gene: -
clone size: -
CDR3 protein: CAVQAEGSEKLFF
CDR3 DNA: TGTGCCGTCCAGGCGGAAGGGAGCGAAAAACTGTTTTTT

J gene: TRBJ2-5
V gene: TRBV11-2
D gene: -
clone size: -
CDR3 protein: CASSREETQYF
CDR3 DNA: TGTGCCAGCAGCCGGGAAGAGACCCAGTACTTC

J gene: TRBJ1-3
V gene: TRBV7-9
D gene: -
clone size: -
CDR3 protein: CASSLDWSGNTIYF
CDR3 DNA: TGTGCCAGCAGCTTAGACTGGTCGGGGAACACCATATATTTT

J gene: TRBJ1-5
V gene: TRBV5-4
D gene: -
clone size: -
CDR3 protein: CASSFGGDGGQPQHF
CDR3 DNA: TGTGCCAGCAGCTTTGGAGGGGATGGGGGTCAGCCCCAGCATTTT

J gene: TRBJ1-6
V gene: TRBV21-1
D gene: -
clone size: -
CDR3 protein: CASSSSPRQGSPLHF
CDR3 DNA: TGTGCCAGCAGTTCCTCGCCTAGACAGGGTTCACCCCTCCACTTT

J gene: TRBJ1-6
V gene: TRBV30
D gene: -
clone size: -
CDR3 protein: CAWNWGTNSPLHF
CDR3 DNA: TGTGCCTGGAATTGGGGGACTAATTCACCCCTCCACTTT

J gene: TRBJ2-3
V gene: TRBV7-2
D gene: -
clone size: -
CDR3 protein: CASSPDPTDTQYF
CDR3 DNA: TGTGCCAGCAGCCCCGACCCCACAGATACGCAGTATTTT

J gene: TRBJ2-1
V gene: TRBV15
D gene: -
clone size: once
CDR3 protein: CATSAALSYNEQFF
CDR3 DNA: TGTGCCACCAGCGCAGCCCTCTCCTACAATGAGCAGTTCTTC

J gene: TRBJ2-2
V gene: TRBV6-1
D gene: -
clone size: -
CDR3 protein: CASRGINANTGELFF
CDR3 DNA: TGTGCCAGCAGAGGGATAAATGCGAACACCGGGGAGCTGTTTTTT

J gene: TRBJ2-3
V gene: TRBV7-2
D gene: TRBD2
clone size: once
CDR3 protein: CASSLAAGGTDTQYF
CDR3 DNA: TGTGCCAGCAGCTTAGCGGCGGGGGGGACAGATACGCAGTATTTT

J gene: TRBJ1-1
V gene: TRBV2
D gene: -
clone size: -
CDR3 protein: CASSVGRGSHHSF
CDR3 DNA: -

J gene: TRBJ2-3
V gene: TRBV27
D gene: -
clone size: -
CDR3 protein: CASSLVKGSGSTDTQYF
CDR3 DNA: TGTGCCAGCAGTTTAGTTAAGGGTTCCGGGAGCACAGATACGCAGTATTTT

J gene: TRBJ1-4
V gene: TRBV7-2
D gene: TRBD1
clone size: -
CDR3 protein: CASSSNGQGEEKLFF
CDR3 DNA: TGTGCCAGCAGCTCCAACGGACAGGGGGAAGAAAAACTGTTTTTT

J gene: TRBJ2-5
V gene: TRBV27
D gene: -
clone size: -
CDR3 protein: CATSPFTASHPETQYF
CDR3 DNA: TGTGCCACCTCACCCTTTACAGCGTCCCACCCAGAGACCCAGTACTTC

J gene: TRBJ1-6
V gene: TRBV9
D gene: -
clone size: -
CDR3 protein: CASSVRGDNSPLHF
CDR3 DNA: TGTGCCAGCAGCGTACGGGGGGATAATTCACCCCTCCACTTT

J gene: TRBJ1-6
V gene: TRBV2
D gene: -
clone size: -
CDR3 protein: CASVPDRGSSYNSPLHF
CDR3 DNA: TGTGCCAGCGTGCCCGACCGCGGGAGCTCCTATAATTCACCCCTCCACTTT

J gene: TRBJ2-5
V gene: TRBV5-6
D gene: TRBD1
clone size: -
CDR3 protein: CASSLGGQGMETQYF
CDR3 DNA: TGTGCCAGCAGCTTGGGGGGACAGGGTATGGAGACCCAGTACTTC

J gene: TRBJ2-1
V gene: TRBV28
D gene: -
clone size: once
CDR3 protein: CASISKENEQFF
CDR3 DNA: TGTGCCAGCATTTCAAAGGAAAATGAGCAGTTCTTC

J gene: TRBJ1-5
V gene: TRBV10-2
D gene: TRBD1
clone size: -
CDR3 protein: CASREGGQPNQPQHF
CDR3 DNA: TGCGCCAGCAGAGAAGGGGGCCAGCCCAATCAGCCCCAGCATTTT

J gene: TRBJ2-5
V gene: TRBV29-1
D gene: TRBD2
clone size: few
CDR3 protein: CSVEGRGEETQYF
CDR3 DNA: TGCAGCGTTGAGGGGCGGGGGGAAGAGACCCAGTACTTC

J gene: TRBJ2-5
V gene: TRBV7-7
D gene: TRBD1
clone size: -
CDR3 protein: CASSLGGQLSRETQYF
CDR3 DNA: TGTGCCAGCAGCTTAGGGGGACAGCTAAGCCGGGAGACCCAGTACTTC

J gene: TRBJ2-7
V gene: TRBV2
D gene: TRBD1
clone size: once
CDR3 protein: CASSDGRGQGASYEQYF
CDR3 DNA: TGTGCCAGCAGTGACGGACGCGGACAGGGGGCTTCCTACGAGCAGTACTTC

J gene: TRBJ2-7
V gene: TRBV27
D gene: -
clone size: -
CDR3 protein: CASSPWHGGSAEQYF
CDR3 DNA: TGTGCCAGCAGCCCGTGGCACGGGGGTTCTGCCGAGCAGTACTTC

J gene: TRBJ2-1
V gene: TRBV18
D gene: TRBD2
clone size: -
CDR3 protein: CASSPLAESGNEQFF
CDR3 DNA: TGTGCCAGCTCACCCCTAGCGGAATCGGGCAATGAGCAGTTCTTC

J gene: TRBJ2-3
V gene: TRBV5-6
D gene: TRBD2
clone size: -
CDR3 protein: CASSLAPGTSGTTYTQYF
CDR3 DNA: TGTGCCAGCAGCTTGGCACCCGGGACTAGCGGAACCACTTATACGCAGTATTTT

J gene: TRBJ2-3
V gene: TRBV5-4
D gene: -
clone size: -
CDR3 protein: CASGAAQGTQYF
CDR3 DNA: TGTGCCAGCGGCGCAGCCCAGGGTACGCAGTATTTT

J gene: TRBJ2-1
V gene: TRBV4-3
D gene: TRBD2
clone size: -
CDR3 protein: CASSQQLAGGPGQFF
CDR3 DNA: TGCGCCAGCAGCCAACAACTAGCGGGGGGGCCGGGGCAGTTCTTC

J gene: TRBJ2-7
V gene: TRBV6-1
D gene: -
clone size: once
CDR3 protein: CASSESGWRWGHF
CDR3 DNA: TGTGCCAGCAGTGAGTCGGGGTGGCGTTGGGGGCACTTC

J gene: TRBJ2-7
V gene: TRBV7-2
D gene: -
clone size: -
CDR3 protein: CASSFGGRREKYEQYF
CDR3 DNA: TGTGCCAGCAGCTTTGGCGGCCGAAGGGAAAAATACGAGCAGTACTTC

J gene: TRBJ2-7
V gene: TRBV27
D gene: -
clone size: -
CDR3 protein: CASSFGGAGVSYEQYF
CDR3 DNA: TGTGCCAGCAGTTTCGGGGGTGCAGGGGTCTCCTACGAGCAGTACTTC

J gene: TRBJ1-1
V gene: TRBV6-5
D gene: -
clone size: -
CDR3 protein: CAISELVGNTEAFF
CDR3 DNA: TGTGCCATCAGTGAGCTGGTCGGTAACACTGAAGCTTTCTTT

J gene: TRBJ2-5
V gene: TRBV7-9
D gene: -
clone size: once
CDR3 protein: CASSFPESAKETQYF
CDR3 DNA: TGTGCCAGCAGCTTTCCGGAATCGGCTAAAGAGACCCAGTACTTC

J gene: TRBJ2-5
V gene: TRBV28
D gene: TRBD1
clone size: -
CDR3 protein: CASRRNRGPETQYF
CDR3 DNA: TGTGCCAGCAGACGAAACAGGGGGCCGGAGACCCAGTACTTC

J gene: TRBJ2-1
V gene: TRBV4-3
D gene: TRBD2
clone size: -
CDR3 protein: CASSQAGGHYNEQFF
CDR3 DNA: TGCGCCAGCAGCCAAGCGGGGGGGCACTACAATGAGCAGTTCTTC

J gene: TRBJ2-3
V gene: TRBV5-5
D gene: -
clone size: -
CDR3 protein: CASSLPRGFGTDTQYF
CDR3 DNA: TGTGCCAGCAGTTTACCTCGGGGGTTTGGCACAGATACGCAGTATTTT

J gene: TRBJ1-2
V gene: TRBV6-5
D gene: -
clone size: -
CDR3 protein: CASSSLGGIRSGYTF
CDR3 DNA: TGTGCCAGCAGTTCCCTAGGGGGGATAAGAAGTGGCTACACCTTC

J gene: TRBJ1-1
V gene: TRBV15
D gene: TRBD1
clone size: few
CDR3 protein: CATAQGGYTEAFF
CDR3 DNA: TGTGCCACTGCGCAGGGGGGGTACACTGAAGCTTTCTTT

J gene: TRBJ1-6
V gene: TRBV18
D gene: TRBD1
clone size: -
CDR3 protein: CASSLQGARLNSPLHF
CDR3 DNA: TGTGCCAGCTCACTCCAGGGGGCGCGGCTTAATTCACCCCTCCACTTT

J gene: TRBJ1-1
V gene: TRBV7-2
D gene: -
clone size: -
CDR3 protein: CTSSLRRGMNTEAFF
CDR3 DNA: TGTACCAGCAGCTTAAGAAGAGGGATGAACACTGAAGCTTTCTTT

J gene: TRBJ1-4
V gene: TRBV6-1
D gene: -
clone size: -
CDR3 protein: CASSEGRAESWLTNEKLFF
CDR3 DNA: TGTGCCAGCAGTGAAGGTCGGGCCGAAAGCTGGCTGACTAATGAAAAACTGTTTTTT

J gene: TRBJ2-1
V gene: TRBV5-1
D gene: TRBD2
clone size: -
CDR3 protein: CASSFLAGGTDEQFF
CDR3 DNA: TGCGCCAGCAGCTTTTTAGCGGGGGGCACCGATGAGCAGTTCTTC

J gene: TRBJ2-3
V gene: TRBV29-1
D gene: TRBD1
clone size: once
CDR3 protein: CSVEDRGGRADTQYF
CDR3 DNA: TGCAGCGTTGAAGATCGAGGGGGCCGAGCAGATACGCAGTATTTT